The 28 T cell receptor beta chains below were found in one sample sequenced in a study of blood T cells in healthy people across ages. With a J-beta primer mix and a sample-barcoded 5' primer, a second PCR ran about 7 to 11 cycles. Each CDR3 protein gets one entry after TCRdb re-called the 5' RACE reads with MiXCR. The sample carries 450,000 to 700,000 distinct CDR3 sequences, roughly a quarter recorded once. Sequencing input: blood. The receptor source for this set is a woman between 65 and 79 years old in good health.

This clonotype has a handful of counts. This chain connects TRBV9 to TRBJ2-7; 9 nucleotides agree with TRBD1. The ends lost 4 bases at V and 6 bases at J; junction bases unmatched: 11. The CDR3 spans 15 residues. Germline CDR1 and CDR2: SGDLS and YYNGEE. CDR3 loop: CASSITGTGLSEQYF. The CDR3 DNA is TGTGCCAGCAGCATTACCGGGACAGGGTTGTCCGAGCAGTACTTC.

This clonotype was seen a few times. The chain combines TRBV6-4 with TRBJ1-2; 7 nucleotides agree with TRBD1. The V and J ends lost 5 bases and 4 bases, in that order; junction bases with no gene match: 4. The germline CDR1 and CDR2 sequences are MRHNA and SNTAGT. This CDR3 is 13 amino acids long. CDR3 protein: CASSPTGPYGYTF. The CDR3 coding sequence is TGTGCCAGCAGTCCGACAGGGCCCTATGGCTACACCTTC.

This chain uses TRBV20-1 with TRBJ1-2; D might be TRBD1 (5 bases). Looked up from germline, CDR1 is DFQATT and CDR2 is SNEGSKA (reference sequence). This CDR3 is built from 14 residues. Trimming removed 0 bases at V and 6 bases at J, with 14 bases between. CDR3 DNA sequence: TGCAGTGCTAGAGACCCTGCACGGGGGGATGGCTACACCTTC. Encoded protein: CSARDPARGDGYTF.

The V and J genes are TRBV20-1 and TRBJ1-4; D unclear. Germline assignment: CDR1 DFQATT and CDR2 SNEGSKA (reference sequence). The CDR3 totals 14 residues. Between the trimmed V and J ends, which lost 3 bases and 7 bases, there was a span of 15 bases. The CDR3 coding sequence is TGCAGTGCTAGTACCCGCCGGATGAGTGAAAAACTGTTTTTT. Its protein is CSASTRRMSEKLFF.

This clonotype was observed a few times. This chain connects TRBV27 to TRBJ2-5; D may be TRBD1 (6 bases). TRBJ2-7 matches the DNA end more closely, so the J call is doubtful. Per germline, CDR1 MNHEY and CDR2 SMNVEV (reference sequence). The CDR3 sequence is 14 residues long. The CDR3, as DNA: TGTGCCAGCAGTTTCGGACAGAGCTCCTACGAGCAGTACTTC. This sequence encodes CASSFGQSSYEQYF.

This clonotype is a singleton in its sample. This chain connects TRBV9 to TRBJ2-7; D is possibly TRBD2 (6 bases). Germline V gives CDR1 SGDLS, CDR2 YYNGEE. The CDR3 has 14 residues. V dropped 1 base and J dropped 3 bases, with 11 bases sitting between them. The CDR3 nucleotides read TGTGCCAGCAGCGTAAAGAGTAGCGGCTACGAGCAGTACTTC. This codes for CASSVKSSGYEQYF.

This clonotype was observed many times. The DNA of the CDR3 is TGCGCCAGCAGCCAAGACAGACACCTACGATACCAGTACTTC. It is translated as CASSQDRHLRYQYF. This chain uses TRBV4-3 with TRBJ2-7; D remains unclear. The ends were cut back, 0 bases at V and 10 bases at J, with 16 bases in the middle. The CDR3 is made up of 14 amino acids. The germline V gene has CDR1 LGHNA and CDR2 YSLEER.

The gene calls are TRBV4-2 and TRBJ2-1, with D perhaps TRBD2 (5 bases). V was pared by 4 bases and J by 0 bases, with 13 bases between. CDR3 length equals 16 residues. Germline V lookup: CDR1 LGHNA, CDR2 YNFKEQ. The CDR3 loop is CASSLRMSGSYNEQFF. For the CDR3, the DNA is TGTGCCAGCAGCCTGCGGATGAGCGGCTCCTACAATGAGCAGTTCTTC.

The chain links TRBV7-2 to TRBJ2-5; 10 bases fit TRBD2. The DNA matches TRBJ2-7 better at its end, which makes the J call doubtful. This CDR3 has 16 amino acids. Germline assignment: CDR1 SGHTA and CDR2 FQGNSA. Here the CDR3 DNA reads TGTGCCAGCAGCTTACGGGAGCGGGGGGGCTCCTACGAGCAGTACTTC. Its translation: CASSLRERGGSYEQYF.

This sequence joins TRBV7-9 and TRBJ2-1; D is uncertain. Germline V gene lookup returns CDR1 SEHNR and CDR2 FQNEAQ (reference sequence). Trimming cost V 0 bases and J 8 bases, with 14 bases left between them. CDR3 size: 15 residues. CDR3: CASSLALVLTHEQFF. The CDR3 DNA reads TGTGCCAGCAGCTTAGCGTTAGTGTTGACTCATGAGCAGTTCTTC.

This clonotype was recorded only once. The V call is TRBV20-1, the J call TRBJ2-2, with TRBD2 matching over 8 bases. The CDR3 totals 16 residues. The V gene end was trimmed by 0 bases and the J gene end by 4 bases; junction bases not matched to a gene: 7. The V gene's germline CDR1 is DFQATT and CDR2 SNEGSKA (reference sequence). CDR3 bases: TGCAGTGCTAGAGAACGAACTAGCGGCCTCACCGGGGAGCTGTTTTTT. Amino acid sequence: CSARERTSGLTGELFF.

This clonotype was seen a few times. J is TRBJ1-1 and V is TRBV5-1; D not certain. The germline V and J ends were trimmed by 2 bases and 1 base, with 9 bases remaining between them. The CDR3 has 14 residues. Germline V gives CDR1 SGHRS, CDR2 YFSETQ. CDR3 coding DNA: TGCGCCAGCAGCTTCCTTGGTCAGAACACTGAAGCTTTCTTT. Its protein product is CASSFLGQNTEAFF.

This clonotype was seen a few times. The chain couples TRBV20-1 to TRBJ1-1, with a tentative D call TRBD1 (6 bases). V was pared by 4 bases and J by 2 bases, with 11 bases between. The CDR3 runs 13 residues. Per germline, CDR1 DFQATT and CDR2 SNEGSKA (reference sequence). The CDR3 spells CSATPDSNTEAFF. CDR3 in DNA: TGCAGTGCTACGCCGGACAGTAACACTGAAGCTTTCTTT.

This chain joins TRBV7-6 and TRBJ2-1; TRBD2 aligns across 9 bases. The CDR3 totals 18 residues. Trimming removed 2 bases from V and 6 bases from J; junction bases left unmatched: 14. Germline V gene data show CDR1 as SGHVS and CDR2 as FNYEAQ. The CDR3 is CASSLSYSASGTINEQFF. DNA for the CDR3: TGTGCCAGCAGCTTATCTTATTCTGCTAGCGGGACCATCAATGAGCAGTTCTTC.

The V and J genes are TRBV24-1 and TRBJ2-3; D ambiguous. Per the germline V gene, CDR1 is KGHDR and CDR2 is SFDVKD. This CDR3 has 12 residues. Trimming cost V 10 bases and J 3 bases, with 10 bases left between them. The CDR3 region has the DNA TGTGCCACTGGCCTGCATACAGATACGCAGTATTTT. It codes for CATGLHTDTQYF.

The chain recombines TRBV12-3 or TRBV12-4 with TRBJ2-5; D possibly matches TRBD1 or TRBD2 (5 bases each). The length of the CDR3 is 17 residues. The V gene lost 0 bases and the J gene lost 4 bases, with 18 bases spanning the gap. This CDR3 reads CASSLATSLGVSETQYF. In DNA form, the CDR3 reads TGTGCCAGCAGTTTAGCGACTTCCCTGGGGGTCTCAGAGACCCAGTACTTC.

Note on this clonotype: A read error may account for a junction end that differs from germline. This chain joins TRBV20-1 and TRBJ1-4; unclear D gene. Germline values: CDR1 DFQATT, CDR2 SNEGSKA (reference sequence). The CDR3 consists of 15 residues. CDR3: CSARDISSGGEKPFF. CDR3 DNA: TGCAGTGCTAGAGATATATCCAGCGGTGGTGAAAAACCGTTTTTT.

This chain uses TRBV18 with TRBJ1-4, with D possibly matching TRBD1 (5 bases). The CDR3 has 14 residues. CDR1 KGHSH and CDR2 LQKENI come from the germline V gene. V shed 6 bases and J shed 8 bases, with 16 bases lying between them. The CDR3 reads CASSTTGFREKLFF. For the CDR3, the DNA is TGTGCCAGCTCTACCACAGGTTTTAGGGAAAAACTGTTTTTT.

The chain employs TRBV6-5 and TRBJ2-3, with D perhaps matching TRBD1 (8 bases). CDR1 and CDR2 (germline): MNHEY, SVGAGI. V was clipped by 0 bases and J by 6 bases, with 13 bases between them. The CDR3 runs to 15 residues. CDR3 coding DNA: TGTGCCAGCAGTTACTCGAACAGGGGGGGCGATACGCAGTATTTT. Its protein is CASSYSNRGGDTQYF.

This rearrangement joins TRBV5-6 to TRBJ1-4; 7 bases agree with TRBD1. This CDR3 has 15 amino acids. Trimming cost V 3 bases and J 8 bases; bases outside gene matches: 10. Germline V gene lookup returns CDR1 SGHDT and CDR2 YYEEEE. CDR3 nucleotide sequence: TGTGCCAGCAGCTCGCTGACAGGGTTCGGGGAAAAACTGTTTTTT. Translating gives CASSSLTGFGEKLFF. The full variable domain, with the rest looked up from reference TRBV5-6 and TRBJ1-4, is DAGVTQSPTHLIKTRGQQVTLRCSPKSGHDTVSWYQQALGQGPQFIFQYYEEEERQRGNFPDRFSGHQFPNYSSELNVNALLLGDSALYLCASSSLTGFGEKLFFGSGTQLSVL.

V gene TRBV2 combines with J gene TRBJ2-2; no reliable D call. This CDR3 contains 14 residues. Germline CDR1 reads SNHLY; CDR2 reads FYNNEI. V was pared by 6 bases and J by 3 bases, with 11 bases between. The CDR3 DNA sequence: TGTGCCAGCAGCGGATCCTCATACACCGGGGAGCTGTTTTTT. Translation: CASSGSSYTGELFF.

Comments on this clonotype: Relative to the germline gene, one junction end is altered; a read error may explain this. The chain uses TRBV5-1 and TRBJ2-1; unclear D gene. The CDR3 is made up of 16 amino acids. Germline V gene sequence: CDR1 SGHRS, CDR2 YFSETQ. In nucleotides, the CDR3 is TGCGCCAGCAGCTTATTGCCACAAAGCTCCTGCAATGAGCAGTTCTTC. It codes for CASSLLPQSSCNEQFF.

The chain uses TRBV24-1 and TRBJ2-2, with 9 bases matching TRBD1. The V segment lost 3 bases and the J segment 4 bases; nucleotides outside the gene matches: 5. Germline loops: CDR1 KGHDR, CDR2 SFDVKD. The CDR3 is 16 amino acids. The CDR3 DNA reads TGTGCCACCAGTGATCAAAACAGGGGGCGCACCGGGGAGCTGTTTTTT. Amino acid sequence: CATSDQNRGRTGELFF.

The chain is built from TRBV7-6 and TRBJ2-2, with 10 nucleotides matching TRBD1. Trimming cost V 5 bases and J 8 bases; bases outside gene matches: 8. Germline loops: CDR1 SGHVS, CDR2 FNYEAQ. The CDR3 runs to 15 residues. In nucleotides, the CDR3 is TGTGCCAGCAGCGTCGGGACAGGGGCACAAGGGGAGCTGTTTTTT. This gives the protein CASSVGTGAQGELFF.

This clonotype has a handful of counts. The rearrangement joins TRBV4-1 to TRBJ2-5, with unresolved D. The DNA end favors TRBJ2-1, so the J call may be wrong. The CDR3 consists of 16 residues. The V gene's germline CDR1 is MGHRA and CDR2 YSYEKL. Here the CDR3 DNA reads TGCGCCAGCAGCCAAGCCAGGTCGCGTATATCGGATGAGCAGTTCTTC. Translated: CASSQARSRISDEQFF.

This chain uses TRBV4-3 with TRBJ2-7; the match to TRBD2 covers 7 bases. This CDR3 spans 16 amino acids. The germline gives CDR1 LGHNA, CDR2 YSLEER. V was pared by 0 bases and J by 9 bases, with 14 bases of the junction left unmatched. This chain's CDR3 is CASSQEYYGGRDGQYF. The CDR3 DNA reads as TGCGCCAGCAGCCAAGAGTATTACGGAGGGAGGGACGGGCAGTACTTC.

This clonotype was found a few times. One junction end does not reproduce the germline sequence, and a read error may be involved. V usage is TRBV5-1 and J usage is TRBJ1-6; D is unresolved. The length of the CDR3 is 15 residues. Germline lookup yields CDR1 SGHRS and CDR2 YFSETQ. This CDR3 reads CASSSLTAENSSLHF. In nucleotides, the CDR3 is TGCGCCAGCAGCTCATTAACCGCGGAGAATTCATCCCTCCACTTT. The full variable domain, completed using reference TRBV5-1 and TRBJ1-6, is KAGVTQTPRYLIKTRGQQVTLSCSPISGHRSVSWYQQTPGQGLQFLFEYFSETQRNKGNFPGRFSGRQFSNSRSEMNVSTLELGDSALYLCASSSLTAENSSLHFGNGTRLTVT.

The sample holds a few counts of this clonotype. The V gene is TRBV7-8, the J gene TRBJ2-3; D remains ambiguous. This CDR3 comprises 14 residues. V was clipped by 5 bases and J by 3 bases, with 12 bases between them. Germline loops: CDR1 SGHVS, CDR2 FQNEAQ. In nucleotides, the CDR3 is TGTGCCAGCAGCCCCCAGGTTTTTACAGATACGCAGTATTTT. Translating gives CASSPQVFTDTQYF. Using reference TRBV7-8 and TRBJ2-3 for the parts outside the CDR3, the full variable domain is GAGVSQSPRYKVAKRGQDVALRCDPISGHVSLFWYQQALGQGPEFLTYFQNEAQLDKSGLPSDRFFAERPEGSVSTLKIQRTQQEDSAVYLCASSPQVFTDTQYFGPGTRLTVL.